This T cell receptor beta chain was identified in a study of metastatic and nonmetastatic thyroid tumors (dated by TCRdb to about 2020). Turning to the overall study: Repertoires from peripheral blood and from tumor or nodule tissue samples of malignant and benign thyroid patients were compared.

None of the patients had been given any treatment before thyroid surgery. Using T-cell receptor beta sequencing, the researchers looked back retrospectively at clinical samples from patients, gathered between about 2012 and 2018. The V end loses 5 bases and the J end loses 2 bases, and a stretch of 16 bases separates them. Inclusive of the bounding cysteine and phenylalanine, the CDR3 is 15 residues long. Only the CDR3 part of the read is kept: 45 bases, read in frame from the first base. The germline V gene gives CDR1 as SGHDT and CDR2 as YYEEEE. Study-wide conclusions, independent of this receptor: In both blood and tumor samples, TCR beta diversity was reported to be significantly higher in malignant tumors than in benign nodules.

Library prep was done by PCR. This sample was sequenced with an Illumina HiSeq 4000. High-throughput sequencing was used to profile the CDR3 region of the TCR beta-chain in every patient. The source study handled its data this way. Drawing on CDR3 differences between clinicopathological groups, the researchers built a classifier meant to tell apart patients with distant-metastatic papillary thyroid cancer. To measure repertoire diversity the researchers used the Shannon index, while the Morisita-Horn index served to gauge how similar the tumor and blood repertoires were. TCRdb ran its own pipeline on the public reads, namely fastp trimming at Q25 and MiXCR clone calling, and kept in-frame beta chains. The V and J calls shown here were made by TCRdb, not taken from the authors' results. Across this sample there are around 16,000 clones, with around a sixth seen only once. In total, the top ten clones hold 15% to 20% of the sample.

At least ten counts were recorded for this clone. Its cognate antigen has yet to be identified. No base qualities exist here, and no much larger clone lies one base off it. The material sequenced was blood. The chain is encoded by TRBV5-6 joined to TRBJ1-2, with the D segment identity uncertain. The receptor comes from a female donor with papillary thyroid cancer or a benign thyroid nodule (not recorded which). Some clones in this sample may be carry-over from other donors' samples. The nucleotide sequence reads as follows: TGTGCCAGCAGTTCCGGTCGGGGAACGAACTATGGCTACACCTTC. Translated, it gives CASSSGRGTNYGYTF.